This is a list of T cell receptor beta chains from one sample in a study of PD-L1 blockade in urothelial cancer. Repertoires were generated with immunoSEQ multiplex PCR, while TCRdb's copy carries only in-frame clones and drops some. The data contain approximately 70,000 clones, about 89% of them seen just once; the ten biggest clones take up approximately 3.2%. The sequencing here drew on PBMCs, taken around atezolizumab (anti-PD-L1) treatment. Receptors were obtained from a man in his sixties with urothelial cancer. Both conserved end residues are part of each CDR3. The D gene is left open where the match is weak.

D gene: TRBD1
V gene: TRBV5-1
J gene: TRBJ1-3
CDR3 DNA: TGCGCCAGCCAACAGGGGGACGGAAACACCATATATTTT
CDR3 protein: CASQQGDGNTIYF

D gene: -
V gene: TRBV28
J gene: TRBJ1-2
CDR3 DNA: TGTGCCAGCAGTTCCTTTCAGAGGGTCTATGGCTACACCTTC
CDR3 protein: CASSSFQRVYGYTF

D gene: TRBD1
V gene: TRBV10-3
J gene: TRBJ2-7
CDR3 DNA: TGTGCCATCAGTGAGTCTGGGACAGGCTCCTACGGGCAGTACTTC
CDR3 protein: CAISESGTGSYGQYF

D gene: TRBD2
V gene: TRBV10-1
J gene: TRBJ2-3
CDR3 DNA: TGCGCCAGCAGTGAAACGGGGGGGGGCACAGATACGCAGTATTTT
CDR3 protein: CASSETGGGTDTQYF

D gene: TRBD2
V gene: TRBV27
J gene: TRBJ2-5
CDR3 DNA: TGTGCCAGCCGCCGGGGACTAGCGGGAGTTGAGACCCAGTACTTC
CDR3 protein: CASRRGLAGVETQYF

D gene: TRBD1
V gene: TRBV27
J gene: TRBJ2-5
CDR3 DNA: TGTGCCAGCAGCCACAAGGACAGGGAAGGGACCCAGTACTTC
CDR3 protein: CASSHKDREGTQYF

D gene: -
V gene: TRBV5-4
J gene: TRBJ2-5
CDR3 DNA: TGTGCCAGCAGATACGCAGCAGGGCCAGGAGAGACCCAGTACTTC
CDR3 protein: CASRYAAGPGETQYF

D gene: -
V gene: TRBV6-1
J gene: TRBJ1-3
CDR3 DNA: TGTGCCAGCAGTGAAGCGTCAACTGGAAACACCATATATTTT
CDR3 protein: CASSEASTGNTIYF

D gene: TRBD2
V gene: TRBV5-1
J gene: TRBJ2-5
CDR3 DNA: TGCGCCAGCAGCTTGGGGGTAATGGGACTAGCCCAAGAGACCCAGTACTTC
CDR3 protein: CASSLGVMGLAQETQYF

D gene: TRBD2
V gene: TRBV9
J gene: TRBJ2-3
CDR3 DNA: TGTGCCAGCAGCGTAGAGGGACTAGCCAGCACAGATACGCAGTATTTT
CDR3 protein: CASSVEGLASTDTQYF

D gene: TRBD1
V gene: TRBV5-1
J gene: TRBJ1-4
CDR3 DNA: TGCGCCAGCAGCTCAACAGGGGAAAAGGCTGAAAAACTGTTTTTT
CDR3 protein: CASSSTGEKAEKLFF

D gene: TRBD1
V gene: TRBV27
J gene: TRBJ2-4
CDR3 DNA: TGTGCCAGCAGTTTAGCACCAGGACAGGGGGCTAACATTCAGTACTTC
CDR3 protein: CASSLAPGQGANIQYF

D gene: -
V gene: TRBV30
J gene: TRBJ1-2
CDR3 DNA: TGTGCCTGGAGGAAATTGGGGGCCGAGGGCTACACCTTC
CDR3 protein: CAWRKLGAEGYTF

D gene: -
V gene: TRBV7-2
J gene: TRBJ1-5
CDR3 DNA: TGTGCCAGCAGCTTCGGGTCGTCCAATCAGCCCCAGCATTTT
CDR3 protein: CASSFGSSNQPQHF

D gene: -
V gene: TRBV7-9
J gene: TRBJ1-3
CDR3 DNA: TGTGCCAGCAGCCCCAGGAGGCCGACCCACAACTCTGGAAACACCATATATTTT
CDR3 protein: CASSPRRPTHNSGNTIYF

D gene: TRBD1
V gene: TRBV2
J gene: TRBJ1-2
CDR3 DNA: TGTGCCAGCATCTTACAGGGGGCGCTGACCTATGGCTACACCTTC
CDR3 protein: CASILQGALTYGYTF